Below, one T cell receptor (beta chain) is given with its context. With 8 bases clipped from V and 5 bases from J, the junction kept 6 bases outside the gene matches. CDR1 and CDR2 (germline): ENHRY, SYGVKD. This CDR3 has 14 amino acids. The sample belongs to a study of OX40 agonist ivuxolimab in advanced cancers. Clones were read by immunoSEQ multiplex PCR, and TCRdb kept only the in-frame ones, dropping some. The top ten clones hold over 7.5% of a sample with 30,000 to 45,000 clones, around 80% of them seen once. This clonotype was obtained from an adult with an advanced solid tumor such as melanoma, head and neck, liver or kidney cancer. V usage is TRBV10-3 and J usage is TRBJ2-5, with 12 nucleotides matching TRBD1. The source was CD4+ or CD8+ T cells sorted from blood, collected in a trial of the OX40 agonist ivuxolimab. CDR3: CAISGTGGGETQYF. The CDR3 DNA is TGTGCCATCTCTGGGACAGGGGGCGGTGAGACCCAGTACTTC.